Below, one T cell receptor beta chain is given with its context. The time point here: pre-sensitization, week 0. Documented treatment: therapeutic diphenylcyclopropenone sensitization with weekly scalp DPC. The sample comes from a study of human T cells and chemical hapten exposure. For the study at large: Sensitization used 2% DPC on about 2 cm by about 2 cm upper inner arm skin.

The CDR3 spans 14 residues. V dropped 0 bases and J dropped 5 bases, with 11 bases sitting between them. Germline CDR1 MNHEY, CDR2 SVGAGI. Unique molecular identifiers were attached to individual cDNA molecules within the library. MiXCR, applied by TCRdb to the RACE reads, yields one record per CDR3 protein. Of about 260,000 distinct CDR3 sequences listed, more than 6.5% are singletons. The chain uses TRBV6-5 and TRBJ2-7, with D maybe TRBD2 (6 bases). The source material was whole blood, sampled in connection with sensitization to the hapten diphenylcyclopropenone (DPC). The clonotype comes from a woman between 40 and 50 years old with alopecia areata. Some clones in this sample may be carry-over from other donors' samples. The CDR3 DNA follows: TGTGCCAGCAGTTACTCGAGCGCGGGGAACGAGCAGTACTTC. The encoded protein is CASSYSSAGNEQYF.